Presented here are 2 T cell receptor beta chains from one specimen sequenced in a study of OX40 agonist ivuxolimab in advanced cancers. Assay used: immunoSEQ multiplex PCR; TCRdb lists only in-frame clones, some missing. The data contain 35,000 to 55,000 clones, around 94% of them singletons. Sequencing used CD4+ or CD8+ T cells sorted from blood, obtained in a trial of the OX40 agonist ivuxolimab. The receptor set was obtained from an adult with an advanced solid tumor such as melanoma, head and neck, liver or kidney cancer.

The chain links TRBV30 to TRBJ1-1; TRBD1 aligns across 8 bases. Germline-derived CDR1 and CDR2 are GTSNPN and SVGIG (reference sequence). This CDR3 spans 13 amino acids. V lost 5 bases and J lost 4; bases outside the gene matches: 6. The CDR3 sequence: CAWGRGRGTEAFF. In DNA, the CDR3 is TGTGCCTGGGGCAGGGGGCGAGGCACTGAAGCTTTCTTT.

The chain combines TRBV9 with TRBJ1-3; no reliable D call. Germline CDR1 and CDR2: SGDLS and YYNGEE. The CDR3 runs to 11 residues. Trimming cost V 1 base and J 6 bases, with 2 bases left between them. Written as DNA, the CDR3 is TGTGCCAGCAGCGTAATAAACACCATATATTTT. Its protein is CASSVINTIYF.